The rows below give T cell receptor beta chains drawn from one sample of a study of blood T cell repertoires in COVID-19. Sequenced by immunoSEQ multiplex PCR; TCRdb stores in-frame clones only, minus some. This sample has 15,000 or so clones, with roughly 80% found just once. The sequenced sample consisted of peripheral blood. Receptor source: a middle-aged man with active or convalescent COVID-19. Both conserved end residues are part of each CDR3. D genes are given only for firm matches. For some rows the clone size is stated as once, few or many, or as a class when expanded; others skip it.

.	TRBV6-4	TRBJ1-1	.	TGTGCCAGCAGTGTAGGGGAAAACACTGAAGCTTTCTTT	CASSVGENTEAFF
.	TRBV15	TRBJ2-7	.	TGTGCCACCAGCATGGGCTGGTACGAGCAGTACTTC	CATSMGWYEQYF
.	TRBV5-1	TRBJ2-7	.	TGCGCCAGCGTGGGAGCGGGTCAGACCGAGCAGTACTTC	CASVGAGQTEQYF
.	TRBV13	TRBJ1-3	.	TGTGCCAGCACAGGGGAACCGGGAAACACCATATATTTT	CASTGEPGNTIYF
.	TRBV19	TRBJ2-1	.	TGTGCCAGTAGTACCCCGATCGTATATTCGGACAATGAGCAGTTCTTC	CASSTPIVYSDNEQFF
.	TRBV13	TRBJ1-6	TRBD1	TGTGCCAGCAGCCCCAGGAGGACAGGGAGGAATTCACCCCTCCACTTT	CASSPRRTGRNSPLHF
.	TRBV5-1	TRBJ1-1	.	TGCGCCAGCAGCTTAAACAACAGAGTCACTGAAGCTTTCTTT	CASSLNNRVTEAFF
.	TRBV27	TRBJ1-5	TRBD1	TGTGCCAGCAGTCTCGGACAGGGTGTCGGGCCCCAGCATTTT	CASSLGQGVGPQHF
once	TRBV19	TRBJ2-1	TRBD1	TGTGCCAGTAGTGACAGGGGATACGATGAGCAGTTCTTC	CASSDRGYDEQFF
once	TRBV7-2	TRBJ2-5	.	TGTGCCAGCAGCTTCAACCGGGGGACTCAAGAGACCCAGTACTTC	CASSFNRGTQETQYF
.	TRBV29-1	TRBJ1-1	.	TGCAGCGTTCGATCCGAGGGCCGGGAGGGAACTGAAGCTTTCTTT	CSVRSEGREGTEAFF
.	TRBV11-2	TRBJ2-2	.	TGTGCCAGCAGCTTAGTTTGGCAGGACACCGGGGAGCTGTTTTTT	CASSLVWQDTGELFF
.	TRBV19	TRBJ1-1	TRBD1	TGTGCCAGTAGTTCTACAGGGGGCGGCGCTGAAGCTTTCTTT	CASSSTGGGAEAFF
.	TRBV5-6	TRBJ2-3	TRBD2	TGTGCCAGCAGCTTGGTGGCGGGGGTAGGCACAGATACGCAGTATTTT	CASSLVAGVGTDTQYF